This entry lists 32 T cell receptor beta chains sequenced from one sample in a study of Graves' ophthalmopathy and Graves' hyperthyroidism (dated by TCRdb to 2016 to 2018). Instrument used: Illumina HiSeq 2000. For repertoire sequencing, TCR beta CDR3 regions were amplified from RNA transcripts. The first round was an RT-PCR using HTBI primers with the Qiagen OneStep RT-PCR kit, and this first round was followed by a second-round multiplex PCR, then size selection and purification. Using fastp at Q25 and MiXCR, TCRdb reprocessed the public reads and kept productive beta chains. Identical CDR3 protein sequences are pooled into one entry, listed with their most common genes and DNA. The sample has just over 600,000 distinct CDR3 sequences on record, about 24% of them singletons. Roughly 6.9% of the sample is in the top ten clones. The sequenced sample was peripheral blood. Source of these receptors: a woman younger than 35 with stable Graves' hyperthyroidism. Some clones in this sample may be carry-over from other donors' samples. Donor details come from another sample of the same person, matched by shared clones.

There are a few counts of this clonotype. The V gene is TRBV5-5, the J gene TRBJ1-1; D call uncertain. Trimming pared 4 bases from V and 1 base from J, leaving 14 bases between. The CDR3 sequence is 15 residues long. The germline CDR1 and CDR2 sequences are SGHKS and YYEKEE (reference sequence). The CDR3 region is CASSLLVGRNTEAFF. In DNA form, the CDR3 reads TGTGCCAGCAGCCTTCTGGTAGGCCGGAACACTGAAGCTTTCTTT.

This clonotype was counted only a few times. The rearrangement uses TRBV2 and TRBJ2-5; TRBD1 matches at 8 bases. Germline V gene sequence: CDR1 SNHLY, CDR2 FYNNEI. The CDR3 extends over 10 amino acids. Trimming took 6 bases from V and 9 from J; bases not matched to a gene: 0. CDR3 nucleotide sequence: TGTGCCAGCAGACAGGGGGCCCAGTACTTC. Amino acid sequence: CASRQGAQYF.

The chain joins TRBV19 to TRBJ2-7; 9 positions agree with TRBD1. J was trimmed by 5 bases and V by 5 bases; bases with no gene match: 7. From germline, CDR1 is LNHDA and CDR2 SQIVND (reference sequence). This CDR3 has 14 amino acids. The CDR3 DNA reads as TGTGCCAGTAGTGCCCGGGACAGGGCCCACGAGCAGTACTTC. Protein: CASSARDRAHEQYF.

In this sample, this clonotype turned up many times. This sequence joins TRBV6-5 and TRBJ2-7, with D possibly matching TRBD2 (7 bases). CDR1 MNHEY and CDR2 SVGAGI come from the germline V gene. The CDR3 totals 15 residues. The V and J ends lost 0 bases and 4 bases respectively, with 13 bases between them. In nucleotides, the CDR3 is TGTGCCAGCAGTTACTCGGGCGGGGGCCGGTACGAGCAGTACTTC. Translated: CASSYSGGGRYEQYF.

The CDR3, as DNA: TGTGCCAGCAGGGCTTCTAACTATGGCTACACCTTC. Translated: CASRASNYGYTF. The V gene is TRBV6-1, the J gene TRBJ1-2; D uncertain. Germline V CDR1 and CDR2: MNHNS, SASEGT. V lost 6 bases to trimming and J lost 0 bases, with 5 bases between them. The CDR3 length is 12 residues.

This clonotype has more than one count but fewer than ten. The chain carries TRBV11-1 and TRBJ1-3; D unresolved. V gave up 4 bases and J gave up 0 bases, with 13 bases separating them. The CDR3 loop spans 16 amino acids. The germline V gene has CDR1 SGHAT and CDR2 FQDESV (reference sequence). The CDR3 DNA sequence: TGTGCCAGCAGCTCCCGGGCCCTAAGCTCTGGAAACACCATATATTTT. Translating gives CASSSRALSSGNTIYF.

The chain carries TRBV3-1 and TRBJ1-1, with unresolved D. CDR1 LGHDT and CDR2 YNNKEL come from the germline V gene (reference sequence). This CDR3 region has 12 residues. V gave up 3 bases and J gave up 3 bases, with 5 bases separating them. CDR3 DNA: TGTGCCAGCAGCCACGTGTACACTGAAGCTTTCTTT. This translates into CASSHVYTEAFF.

The CDR3: CASRAKPAGELFF. The CDR3 region has the DNA TGTGCCAGCAGAGCGAAGCCCGCCGGGGAGCTGTTTTTT. The chain combines TRBV9 with TRBJ2-2; D unresolved. CDR1 and CDR2 (germline): SGDLS, YYNGEE. Trimming stripped 5 bases from V and 6 bases from J, with 11 bases between. The CDR3 totals 13 residues.

In its sample, this clonotype was seen many times. The chain uses TRBV12-3 or TRBV12-4 and TRBJ2-2, with 9 nucleotides matching TRBD1. The CDR3 has 15 amino acids. After removal of 2 bases from V and 6 bases from J, the junction contained 4 bases not matched to a gene. CDR3 region: CASSLRGTGSGELFF. CDR3 nucleotide sequence: TGTGCCAGCAGTTTACGTGGGACAGGGTCCGGGGAGCTGTTTTTT.

This clonotype appeared many times. V is TRBV4-1 and J is TRBJ2-7; 13 bases map to TRBD2. The length of the CDR3 is 15 residues. The germline gives CDR1 MGHRA, CDR2 YSYEKL. V lost 2 bases and J lost 6; bases outside the gene matches: 4. In DNA, the CDR3 is TGCGCCAGCAGCCAACCGACTAGCGGGAGGTCCGAGCAGTACTTC. Translated, it gives CASSQPTSGRSEQYF.

This clonotype has a count of ten or more. V usage is TRBV6-1 and J usage is TRBJ1-1, with 7 bases fitting TRBD1. There are 15 residues in the CDR3. Trimming at V came to 6 bases and at J to 4 bases, leaving 11 bases not matched to a gene. Germline CDR1 MNHNS, CDR2 SASEGT. CDR3 region: CASSASQGGGTEAFF. CDR3 in DNA: TGTGCCAGCAGCGCGAGCCAGGGGGGCGGCACTGAAGCTTTCTTT.

The chain recombines TRBV6-2 or TRBV6-3 with TRBJ2-2; maybe TRBD1 (5 bases). Per germline, CDR1 MNHEY and CDR2 SVGEGT. V was clipped by 5 bases and J by 0 bases, with 13 bases between them. CDR3 size: 16 residues. CDR3 loop: CASSDPTEPNTGELFF. The CDR3 DNA reads TGTGCCAGCAGTGATCCGACAGAACCGAACACCGGGGAGCTGTTTTTT.

This clonotype was observed at least ten times. CDR3 DNA sequence: TGTGCCAGCAGCATACAGGGGCCAGAGACCCAGTACTTC. Residues: CASSIQGPETQYF. This chain joins TRBV11-2 and TRBJ2-5; the match to TRBD1 covers 7 bases. V lost 5 bases and J lost 4; bases outside the gene matches: 4. The CDR3 runs to 13 residues. Germline assignment: CDR1 SGHAT and CDR2 FQNNGV.

This clonotype was seen many times. The chain links TRBV12-3 or TRBV12-4 to TRBJ2-2, with 8 bases lining up with TRBD1. The CDR3 has 15 residues. V was pared by 7 bases and J by 3 bases, with 7 bases of the junction left unmatched. CDR3 in DNA: TGTGCCAGCACCGTGGACAGGGTAGACACCGGGGAGCTGTTTTTT. It codes for CASTVDRVDTGELFF.

A few counts support this clonotype. The V gene is TRBV10-3, the J gene TRBJ2-5, with D maybe TRBD2 (5 bases). The CDR3 contains 12 residues. V lost 4 bases to trimming and J lost 5 bases, with 8 bases between them. The V gene's germline CDR1 is ENHRY and CDR2 SYGVKD. This CDR3 reads CAISVKRETQYF. In DNA form, the CDR3 reads TGTGCCATCAGTGTCAAGCGGGAGACCCAGTACTTC.

This clonotype was seen at least ten times. The chain is built from TRBV28 and TRBJ2-2; D may match TRBD1 or TRBD2 (6 bases each). CDR3 length: 18 residues. CDR1 is MDHEN, CDR2 SYDVKM, per germline. V lost 11 bases and J lost 3, with 28 bases in between. The CDR3 here is CAGTPSPNRDTYTGELFF. The CDR3, as DNA: TGTGCCGGGACTCCCTCCCCAAACCGGGACACTTACACCGGGGAGCTGTTTTTT.

This clonotype was seen repeatedly, ten times or more. The chain combines TRBV25-1 with TRBJ1-2, with D perhaps TRBD1 (5 bases). The germline CDR1 and CDR2 sequences are MGHDK and SYGVNS. Trimming left V 6 bases short and J 2 bases short, with 10 bases between. This CDR3 contains 13 residues. Written as DNA, the CDR3 is TGTGCCAGCAGGGGGGGAACCAACTATGGCTACACCTTC. Translating gives CASRGGTNYGYTF.

This clonotype was recorded many times. The CDR3: CSARSTSSPGSPLHF. CDR3 nucleotide sequence: TGCAGTGCTAGATCTACATCATCACCGGGTTCACCCCTCCACTTT. The genes are TRBV20-1 and TRBJ1-6, with D hard to call. V dropped 2 bases and J dropped 9 bases, with 17 bases sitting between them. This CDR3 region has 15 residues. In germline, CDR1 is DFQATT, CDR2 SNEGSKA (reference sequence).

Written as DNA, the CDR3 is TGTGCCAGCTCACCCCTGCCTGGCAGCAACTCCTATAATTCACCCCTCCACTTT. Protein product: CASSPLPGSNSYNSPLHF. This chain uses TRBV18 with TRBJ1-6, with unresolved D. V lost 3 bases to trimming and J lost 0 bases, with 15 bases between them. CDR3 length: 18 residues. Germline V gene lookup returns CDR1 KGHSH and CDR2 LQKENI.

Only a few counts were recorded for this clonotype. CDR3 bases: TGTGCCACCAGCATGGGACAAACGAACACCGGGGAGCTGTTTTTT. Its protein product is CATSMGQTNTGELFF. The rearrangement links TRBV15 to TRBJ2-2; D may be TRBD1 (6 bases). The CDR3 is 15 residues long. Germline CDR1 LNHNV, CDR2 YYDKDF (reference sequence). V lost 4 bases and J lost 0, with 9 bases in between.

J is TRBJ1-6 and V is TRBV27; TRBD1 aligns across 9 bases. V trimming: 7 bases; J trimming: 9 bases; junction bases outside the gene matches: 7. The V gene's germline CDR1 is MNHEY and CDR2 SMNVEV (reference sequence). This CDR3 spans 14 amino acids. This CDR3 is CASTDGQGTSPLHF. CDR3 coding DNA: TGTGCCAGCACCGACGGACAGGGGACTTCACCCCTCCACTTT.

This clonotype has only one observation. The chain links TRBV28 to TRBJ2-5; D gene unclear. CDR3 length equals 15 residues. Germline lookup yields CDR1 MDHEN and CDR2 SYDVKM. V gave up 5 bases and J gave up 1 base, with 14 bases separating them. The chain's CDR3 is CASSLPPRPQETQYF. Here the CDR3 DNA reads TGTGCCAGCAGTCTCCCCCCGCGGCCCCAAGAGACCCAGTACTTC.

This chain joins TRBV6-1 and TRBJ1-5; 7 bases match TRBD1. Per the germline V gene, CDR1 is MNHNS and CDR2 is SASEGT. The length of the CDR3 is 15 residues. V was clipped by 6 bases and J by 9 bases; unmatched bases: 14. The CDR3 loop is CASRIRTGGDRPQHF. For the CDR3, the DNA is TGTGCCAGCAGAATCCGGACAGGAGGGGATAGGCCCCAGCATTTT.

This clonotype was counted many times. V is TRBV3-1 and J is TRBJ2-5; TRBD2 aligns across 8 bases. Germline trimming cut 4 bases from V and 5 bases from J; bases unmatched to any gene: 12. The CDR3 is 16 amino acids. CDR1 is LGHDT and CDR2 is YNNKEL in the germline V gene (reference sequence). CDR3 protein: CASSRLLAGGVETQYF. The CDR3 DNA reads TGTGCCAGCAGCCGCCTCTTGGCGGGGGGAGTGGAGACCCAGTACTTC.

There are many counts of this clonotype. Compared with germline, one end of the junction differs, possibly owing to a read error. This chain connects TRBV28 to TRBJ2-4, with D possibly being TRBD1 (6 bases). CDR3 size: 15 residues. Germline V gives CDR1 MDHEN, CDR2 SYDVKM. The CDR3 loop reads CASKDGQIAKNIKYF. CDR3 in DNA: TGTGCCAGCAAGGACGGACAGATAGCCAAAAACATTAAGTACTTC.

The table lists this clonotype with many counts. The rearrangement links TRBV12-3 or TRBV12-4 to TRBJ1-1; D is unresolved. The CDR3 has 12 residues. The V end was cut by 3 bases, the J end by 8 bases, with 10 bases between. The CDR3 DNA reads as TGTGCCAGCAGTTTTGGAGAGATCGAAGCTTTCTTT. Translating gives CASSFGEIEAFF.

This chain uses TRBV24-1 with TRBJ1-5; D is undetermined. CDR1 is KGHDR, CDR2 SFDVKD, per germline. The CDR3 consists of 13 residues. V lost 6 bases and J 1 base, leaving 6 bases between the germline ends. The CDR3 nucleotides are TGTGCCACCAGTCTGGCCAGCAATCAGCCCCAGCATTTT. It yields the protein CATSLASNQPQHF.

The chain has TRBV6-1 and TRBJ2-5, with D possibly TRBD2 on 6 matching bases. Germline V gives CDR1 MNHNS, CDR2 SASEGT. V lost 8 bases, J lost 0 bases, and 10 bases lay in between. This CDR3 contains 13 residues. This CDR3 is CASGGTYQETQYF. The DNA of the CDR3 is TGTGCCAGCGGGGGGACCTACCAAGAGACCCAGTACTTC.

There are a few counts of this clonotype. The genes are TRBV3-1 and TRBJ1-1, with D unresolved. The ends were cut back, 3 bases at V and 4 bases at J, with 9 bases in the middle. Germline V gene data show CDR1 as LGHDT and CDR2 as YNNKEL (reference sequence). This CDR3 spans 13 amino acids. Here the CDR3 reads CASSQGSFTEAFF. CDR3 nucleotide sequence: TGTGCCAGCAGCCAGGGTAGTTTCACTGAAGCTTTCTTT.

This clonotype was seen ten or more times. The chain carries TRBV20-1 and TRBJ1-2; possible D gene TRBD1, 6 bases. Looked up from germline, CDR1 is DFQATT and CDR2 is SNEGSKA (reference sequence). The CDR3 is 14 amino acids. Trimming removed 0 bases from V and 4 bases from J, with 12 bases in between. The CDR3 coding sequence is TGCAGTGCTAGAGATCTTACAGGGCGCTATGGCTACACCTTC. It is translated as CSARDLTGRYGYTF.

The chain combines TRBV3-1 with TRBJ1-3; no clear D. The CDR3 sequence is 16 residues long. V was pared by 0 bases and J by 4 bases, with 13 bases between. Germline CDR1 and CDR2: LGHDT and YNNKEL (reference sequence). CDR3 amino acids: CASSQDYRAPGNTIYF. Here the CDR3 DNA reads TGTGCCAGCAGCCAAGATTACCGAGCACCCGGAAACACCATATATTTT.

This clonotype was counted once. The V and J genes are TRBV12-3 or TRBV12-4 and TRBJ1-1; TRBD1 matches 9 bases. The CDR3 sequence is 15 residues long. V shed 6 bases and J 5 bases; nucleotides not matched to a gene: 10. The CDR3 region is CASRPGTGPLTEAFF. For the CDR3, the DNA is TGTGCCAGCAGACCCGGGACAGGGCCTTTGACTGAAGCTTTCTTT.